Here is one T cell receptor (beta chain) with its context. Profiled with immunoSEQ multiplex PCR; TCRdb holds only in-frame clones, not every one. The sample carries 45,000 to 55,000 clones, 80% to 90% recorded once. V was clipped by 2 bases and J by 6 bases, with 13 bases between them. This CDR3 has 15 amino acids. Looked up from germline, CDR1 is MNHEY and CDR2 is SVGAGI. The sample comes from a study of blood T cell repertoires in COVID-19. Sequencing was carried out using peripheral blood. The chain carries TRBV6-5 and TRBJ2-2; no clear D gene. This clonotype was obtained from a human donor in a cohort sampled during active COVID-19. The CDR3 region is CASSYGLPGSGELFF. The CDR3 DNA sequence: TGTGCCAGCAGTTACGGCCTCCCTGGCTCCGGGGAGCTGTTTTTT.